This T cell receptor beta chain comes out of a study of T cell changes during pregnancy in multiple sclerosis. This CDR3 contains 15 residues. With 7 bases clipped from V and 1 base from J, the junction kept 7 bases outside the gene matches. CDR1 and CDR2 from the germline V gene are SNHLY and FYNNEI. Clones were sequenced by immunoSEQ multiplex PCR, and TCRdb holds only the in-frame ones, with some missing. The table has 40,000 to 45,000 clones, roughly nine tenths seen once. Sample: CD4+ T cells from peripheral blood mononuclear cells, taken in the first trimester of pregnancy. The chain couples TRBV2 to TRBJ2-5; 9 nucleotides agree with TRBD2. The sequence derives from a female donor with multiple sclerosis, enrolled in a pregnancy study. The CDR3 is CASISLAGSQETQYF. CDR3 coding DNA: TGTGCCAGCATCTCTCTAGCGGGGTCCCAAGAGACCCAGTACTTC.